A single TCR beta chain is shown here with its context. The sample belongs to a study of tumor-infiltrating lymphocytes in localized non-small cell lung cancer. As for the study in general: Each patient gave resected tumor and non-adjacent uninvolved lung tissue.

This CDR3 region has 16 residues. Per germline, CDR1 MNHEY and CDR2 SVGAGI. The V gene end was trimmed by 4 bases and the J gene end by 7 bases; junction bases not matched to a gene: 10. Here immunoSEQ multiplex PCR was the method, and the copy in TCRdb shows in-frame clones only, minus some. The top ten hold approximately 5.8% of the sample, which has more than 20,000 clones, approximately 70% seen once. This TCR was sampled from a human donor with non-small cell lung cancer. The specimen was lung tumor tissue. The chain combines TRBV6-5 with TRBJ2-1; 10 bases are shared with TRBD1. The CDR3 DNA reads as TGTGCCAGCAGTTCCCCCCAGGGACAGGGGAGAAATGAGCAGTTCTTC. This sequence encodes CASSSPQGQGRNEQFF.